The 13 T cell receptor beta chains presented below share a single source sample, sequenced in a study of T cell changes during pregnancy in multiple sclerosis. Sequencing was performed with immunoSEQ multiplex PCR; in TCRdb, only in-frame clones are kept and a portion is missing. The sample lists about 52,000 clones; approximately 90% were seen once. The specimen comprised CD4+ T cells from peripheral blood mononuclear cells, sampled after pregnancy. The receptors stem from a female donor in good health, enrolled as a control in a pregnancy study.

The rearrangement uses TRBV5-1 and TRBJ1-1, with 8 positions matching TRBD1. Germline values: CDR1 SGHRS, CDR2 YFSETQ. The CDR3 is made up of 16 amino acids. V lost 5 bases, J lost 2 bases, and 11 bases stayed unmatched. The CDR3 here is CASRLSRTGQNTEAFF. The CDR3 DNA is TGCGCCAGCAGACTGTCGAGGACAGGGCAAAACACTGAAGCTTTCTTT.

This chain links TRBV2 with TRBJ2-7; 7 bases line up with TRBD1. CDR1 SNHLY and CDR2 FYNNEI come from the germline V gene. V was clipped by 4 bases and J by 5 bases; unmatched bases: 17. This CDR3 spans 17 amino acids. The CDR3 region has the DNA TGTGCCAGCAGTGTCTTAGGGGGCGCGGCTCCCGACCACGAGCAGTACTTC. Translated: CASSVLGGAAPDHEQYF.

This clone appeared once. This rearrangement joins TRBV5-1 to TRBJ2-5; TRBD2 agrees at 9 bases. Germline loops: CDR1 SGHRS, CDR2 YFSETQ. With 0 bases clipped from V and 4 bases from J, the junction kept 4 bases outside the gene matches. CDR3 length equals 15 residues. This chain's CDR3 is CASSLALSGGETQYF. The DNA of the CDR3 is TGCGCCAGCAGCTTGGCGCTTAGCGGGGGAGAGACCCAGTACTTC.

The chain employs TRBV7-2 and TRBJ2-1; TRBD2 aligns across 10 bases. This CDR3 comprises 16 residues. J was trimmed by 8 bases and V by 5 bases; bases with no gene match: 12. Germline V gene sequence: CDR1 SGHTA, CDR2 FQGNSA. This chain's CDR3 is CASSTRSAGGPYEQFF. The CDR3 nucleotides read TGTGCCAGCAGCACTAGGTCAGCGGGGGGGCCCTATGAGCAGTTCTTC.

This chain connects TRBV6-6 to TRBJ1-6; no clear D gene. In germline, CDR1 is MNHNY, CDR2 SVGAGI (reference sequence). The CDR3 sequence is 14 residues long. V lost 0 bases and J 8 bases, leaving 8 bases between the germline ends. DNA of the CDR3: TGTGCCAGCAGTTACTCGCACCAGGATTCACCCCTCCACTTT. Amino acid sequence: CASSYSHQDSPLHF.

The chain recombines TRBV4-3 with TRBJ2-5; perhaps TRBD1 as D (6 bases). CDR1 and CDR2 (germline): LGHNA, YSLEER. V was shortened by 0 bases and J by 4 bases, with 12 bases between the two germline ends. The CDR3 runs 15 residues. The CDR3 loop is CASSQEGVRGETQYF. DNA for the CDR3: TGCGCCAGCAGCCAAGAAGGCGTCAGGGGAGAGACCCAGTACTTC.

This CDR3 reads CASSFGSGANVLTF. Written as DNA, the CDR3 is TGTGCCAGCAGCTTCGGCTCTGGGGCCAACGTCCTGACTTTC. This chain links TRBV5-6 with TRBJ2-6, with D unresolved. CDR3 length: 14 amino acids. V shed 2 bases and J shed 0 bases, with 3 bases lying between them. CDR1 and CDR2 (germline): SGHDT, YYEEEE.

The V call is TRBV29-1, the J call TRBJ1-6; 7 bases fit TRBD1. This CDR3 spans 14 amino acids. In germline, CDR1 is SQVTM, CDR2 ANQGSEA. V lost 6 bases, J lost 6 bases, and 8 bases stayed unmatched. The CDR3 DNA sequence: TGCAGCGTGTCCGGGACAGCCCCTAATTCACCCCTCCACTTT. Protein: CSVSGTAPNSPLHF.

This chain connects TRBV7-9 to TRBJ2-5; 8 bases align to TRBD1. Trimming cost V 5 bases and J 4 bases; bases outside gene matches: 9. The CDR3 runs 15 residues. Germline V CDR1 and CDR2: SEHNR, FQNEAQ (reference sequence). The DNA of the CDR3 is TGTGCCAGCAGCCTCGGACAGGGCATTGGAGAGACCCAGTACTTC. Its translation is CASSLGQGIGETQYF.

This clone was seen just once. This sequence joins TRBV7-2 and TRBJ1-3; TRBD1 aligns across 8 bases. The J segment lost 4 bases and the V segment lost 5 bases, leaving 7 bases of the junction unmatched. The germline V gene has CDR1 SGHTA and CDR2 FQGNSA. This CDR3 has 15 amino acids. This CDR3 is CASSDPDRAGNTIYF. CDR3 sequence (DNA): TGTGCCAGCAGCGACCCGGACAGGGCAGGAAACACCATATATTTT. The whole variable domain, filled in from reference TRBV7-2 and TRBJ1-3, reads GAGVSQSPSNKVTEKGKDVELRCDPISGHTALYWYRQSLGQGLEFLIYFQGNSAPDKSGLPSDRFSAERTGGSVSTLTIQRTQQEDSAVYLCASSDPDRAGNTIYFGEGSWLTVV.

V usage is TRBV18 and J usage is TRBJ2-7, with TRBD1 matching over 9 bases. This CDR3 has 15 amino acids. Germline CDR1 KGHSH, CDR2 LQKENI. Trimming cost V 5 bases and J 0 bases; bases outside gene matches: 5. CDR3 DNA: TGTGCCAGCTCAACCGGGACAGGGAGCTCCTACGAGCAGTACTTC. This translates into CASSTGTGSSYEQYF.

This clone was seen only a few times. The chain employs TRBV10-3 and TRBJ1-2; 9 nucleotides match TRBD1. V was clipped by 3 bases and J by 8 bases; unmatched bases: 7. CDR3 length: 14 amino acids. CDR1 and CDR2 (germline): ENHRY, SYGVKD. CDR3 nucleotide sequence: TGTGCCATCAGTGACCCGGGACAGGGCGAAGGCTACACCTTC. This gives the protein CAISDPGQGEGYTF.

The chain recombines TRBV18 with TRBJ2-7; 10 positions match TRBD1. The CDR3 is 14 amino acids. Germline values: CDR1 KGHSH, CDR2 LQKENI. The J segment lost 3 bases and the V segment lost 6 bases, leaving 5 bases of the junction unmatched. The CDR3 reads CASSKDRGFYEQYF. CDR3 in DNA: TGTGCCAGCTCTAAGGACAGGGGGTTCTACGAGCAGTACTTC.